Below are 2 T cell receptor beta chains sequenced from a single sample in a study of blood T cell repertoires in COVID-19. Profiled with immunoSEQ multiplex PCR; TCRdb holds only in-frame clones, not every one. The table lists roughly 370,000 clones, about 87% of them singletons, with about 9.4% in the top ten. The sample consisted of PBMCs or T cells enriched from blood (not recorded which). These receptors originate from a woman aged 45-65 years who had recovered from COVID-19.

The genes are TRBV18 and TRBJ1-1, with 7 bases lining up with TRBD1. In germline, CDR1 is KGHSH, CDR2 LQKENI. Germline trimming cut 1 base from V and 1 base from J; bases unmatched to any gene: 0. This CDR3 region has 14 residues. The CDR3: CASSPRDRNTEAFF. CDR3 nucleotides: TGTGCCAGCTCACCACGGGACAGGAACACTGAAGCTTTCTTT.

The chain uses TRBV30 and TRBJ1-2; D gene uncertain. Looked up from germline, CDR1 is GTSNPN and CDR2 is SVGIG (reference sequence). The CDR3 extends over 12 amino acids. The V and J ends lost 2 bases and 7 bases respectively, with 11 bases between them. CDR3 coding DNA: TGTGCCTGGAGTCTTGAACGGGGTGGCTACACCTTC. Protein product: CAWSLERGGYTF.